This T cell receptor beta chain was sequenced during a study of T cell changes during pregnancy in multiple sclerosis. Here immunoSEQ multiplex PCR was the method, and the copy in TCRdb shows in-frame clones only, minus some. The table includes about 100,000 clones, about 93% detected once. The CDR3 runs 15 residues. V was cut by 0 bases and J by 3 bases, with 11 bases left in between. The germline V gene encodes CDR1 SGHTA and CDR2 FQGNSA. Sequences were derived from peripheral blood, sampled after pregnancy. The rearrangement joins TRBV7-2 to TRBJ1-2; no definite D call. The sequence came from a female donor with multiple sclerosis, enrolled in a pregnancy study. The CDR3 bases are TGTGCCAGCAGCTTAGCGCTGGCCACAGACTATGGCTACACCTTC. It yields the protein CASSLALATDYGYTF.